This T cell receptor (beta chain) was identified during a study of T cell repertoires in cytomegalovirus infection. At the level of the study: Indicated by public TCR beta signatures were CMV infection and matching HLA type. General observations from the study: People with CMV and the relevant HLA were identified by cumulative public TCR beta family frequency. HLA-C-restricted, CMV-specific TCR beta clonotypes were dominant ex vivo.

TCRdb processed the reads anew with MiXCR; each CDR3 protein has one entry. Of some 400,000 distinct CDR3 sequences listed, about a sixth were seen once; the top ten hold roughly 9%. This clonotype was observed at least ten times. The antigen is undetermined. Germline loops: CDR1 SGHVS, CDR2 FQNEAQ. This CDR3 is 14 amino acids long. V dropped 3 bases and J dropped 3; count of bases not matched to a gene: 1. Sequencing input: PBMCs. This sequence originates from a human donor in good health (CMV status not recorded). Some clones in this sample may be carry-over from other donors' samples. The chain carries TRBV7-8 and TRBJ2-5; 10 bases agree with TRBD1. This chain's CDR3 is CASSFGTGEETQYF. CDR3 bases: TGTGCCAGCAGCTTTGGGACAGGGGAAGAGACCCAGTACTTC.